Below are 6 T cell receptor beta chains sequenced from a single sample in a study of cytomegalovirus exposure and HLA in healthy donors. Primers for the PCR totalled 60 Vbeta and 13 Jbeta. The repertoire was sequenced with immunoSEQ multiplex PCR; TCRdb's copy has only in-frame clones and lacks some. In the table there are under 200,000 clones, about nine tenths of which are singletons. The specimen sequenced was PBMCs. These receptors were taken from a boy aged 2-9 years in good health and CMV-seronegative.

V usage is TRBV6-5 and J usage is TRBJ2-5; 7 bases match TRBD1. The CDR3 loop spans 14 amino acids. V lost 6 bases to trimming and J lost 4 bases; unmatched junction nucleotides: 8. Germline V lookup: CDR1 MNHEY, CDR2 SVGAGI. CDR3 bases: TGTGCCAGCAGCCCTACAGGGGCGGGAGAGACCCAGTACTTC. Amino acids: CASSPTGAGETQYF.

The chain uses TRBV27 and TRBJ1-1; 8 nucleotides line up with TRBD1. The V and J ends lost 7 bases and 4 bases, in that order; junction bases with no gene match: 5. Germline V lookup: CDR1 MNHEY, CDR2 SMNVEV (reference sequence). The CDR3 contains 13 residues. CDR3 nucleotide sequence: TGTGCCAGCATCCTAACAGGGGGCACTGAAGCTTTCTTT. This translates into CASILTGGTEAFF.

The chain carries TRBV19 and TRBJ1-3; D gene ambiguous. V lost 5 bases and J 5 bases, leaving 10 bases between the germline ends. Germline V gene lookup returns CDR1 LNHDA and CDR2 SQIVND (reference sequence). This CDR3 comprises 13 residues. CDR3 DNA sequence: TGTGCCAGTAGTGGGAGTGACCGAAACACCATATATTTT. Its protein is CASSGSDRNTIYF.

The chain employs TRBV11-1 and TRBJ1-1, with no clear D. Germline lookup yields CDR1 SGHAT and CDR2 FQDESV (reference sequence). CDR3 length equals 15 residues. V gave up 5 bases and J gave up 0 bases, with 13 bases separating them. CDR3 DNA sequence: TGTGCCAGCAGCCTAGGGTCGGGGATGAACACTGAAGCTTTCTTT. Protein product: CASSLGSGMNTEAFF.

The V call is TRBV30, the J call TRBJ1-5; 7 positions agree with TRBD1. CDR3 length: 15 residues. CDR1 is GTSNPN, CDR2 SVGIG, per germline (reference sequence). With V trimmed by 5 bases and J by 4 bases, 11 bases remained unmatched. The CDR3 loop is CAWDRMQGGNQPQHF. CDR3 DNA sequence: TGTGCCTGGGACCGCATGCAGGGGGGAAATCAGCCCCAGCATTTT.

The V call is TRBV19, the J call TRBJ2-5; TRBD1 aligns across 8 bases. The J call may be wrong; the DNA end is better matched by TRBJ2-7. The CDR3 contains 14 residues. CDR1 and CDR2 from the germline V gene are LNHDA and SQIVND (reference sequence). The CDR3 is CASSMARGLYEQYF. In DNA form, the CDR3 reads TGTGCCAGTAGTATGGCCAGGGGGCTATACGAGCAGTACTTC.